Sequencing of this T cell receptor beta chain was carried out in a study of blood T cell repertoires in COVID-19. About the study: T cells, B-cell-depleted T cells, or PBMCs provided the cDNA or gDNA that served as material.

Residents of 24 US areas, aged roughly 18 to 89 years, made up the participants. Within the 2 weeks before study entry, each person in the exposed group met a COVID-19 case. Trimming took off 4 bases at V and 10 bases at J, with 14 bases between the two ends. CDR1 is SGHDN and CDR2 is FVKESK in the germline V gene. The CDR3 loop spans 14 amino acids. Per the authors' pipeline: Amplified reference gene primers provided the basis for estimating nucleated cell counts. Assay: immunoSEQ multiplex PCR; the TCRdb copy retains only in-frame clones and omits some. V and J calls and clone size are copied from that table; D and trimming were computed from the DNA. The data hold a few hundred thousand clones, with almost 90% observed a single time.

The sample comprised PBMCs or T cells enriched from blood (not recorded which). The chain carries TRBV14 and TRBJ1-6; no reliable D call. The sequence was collected from a man aged 30-40 years who had been exposed to COVID-19. The CDR3 bases are TGTGCCAGCAGCCTGAGTTGGACGGGATCACCCCTCCACTTT. Its translation is CASSLSWTGSPLHF.